This T cell receptor beta chain derives from a study of cytomegalovirus exposure and HLA in healthy donors. To note about this clone: Antigen unknown.

Trimming stripped 3 bases from V and 4 bases from J, with 12 bases between. The CDR3 extends over 14 amino acids. CDR1 is WSHSY, CDR2 SAAADI, per germline. The study, taken as a whole, reports: A previous analysis found most TCR beta V segments productive roughly 87% or roughly 30% of the time. Per a later analysis, HLA-associated TCR beta chains showed more clonal expansion than other, equally common TCR beta chains.

The PCR contained 60 Vbeta and 13 Jbeta primers. Using immunoSEQ multiplex PCR, the repertoire was profiled, and TCRdb retains in-frame clones only, with some absent. The table lists approximately 150,000 clones, approximately 78% of them singletons. The rearrangement joins TRBV10-2 to TRBJ1-1, with D possibly TRBD1 on 6 matching bases. The TCR comes from a human donor in good health. The sample comprised PBMCs. DNA for the CDR3: TGCGCCAGCAGTGACTTTTTAGGGGGCACTGAAGCTTTCTTT. It translates to CASSDFLGGTEAFF.